What follows are 21 T cell receptor beta chains derived from one specimen sequenced in a study of identical twins. Each CDR3 protein is one row after TCRdb ran MiXCR on the 5' RACE reads. The sample yields some 600,000 distinct CDR3 sequences, around 7.4% seen once. These data are also associated with another study on yellow fever vaccine responses in identical twins.

Sequencing was carried out using PBMCs. These receptors came from a woman younger than 35 in good health.

The chain uses TRBV11-2 and TRBJ1-1; D possibly corresponds to TRBD1 (5 bases). CDR1 is SGHAT and CDR2 is FQNNGV in the germline V gene. This CDR3 has 17 residues. The ends were cut back, 5 bases at V and 4 bases at J, with 23 bases in the middle. CDR3 DNA: TGTGCCAGCAGCCGATCCAGCTTGGGAGGGGCGGCCACTGAAGCTTTCTTT. Protein: CASSRSSLGGAATEAFF. The full variable domain, with the rest looked up from reference TRBV11-2 and TRBJ1-1, is EAGVAQSPRYKIIEKRQSVAFWCNPISGHATLYWYQQILGQGPKLLIQFQNNGVVDDSQLPKDRFSAERLKGVDSTLKIQPAKLEDSAVYLCASSRSSLGGAATEAFFGQGTRLTVV.

This clonotype was observed a handful of times. The V call is TRBV12-3 or TRBV12-4, the J call TRBJ2-1; 10 bases agree with TRBD2. After removal of 7 bases from V and 9 bases from J, the junction contained 15 bases not matched to a gene. The CDR3 runs 16 residues. The CDR3 loop is CASTNRVLAGVGEQFF. The CDR3 DNA reads TGTGCCAGCACCAATCGGGTCCTAGCGGGAGTGGGTGAGCAGTTCTTC.

This clonotype was seen at least ten times. This chain joins TRBV5-1 and TRBJ2-5; weak D call: TRBD1 (5 bases). V shed 4 bases and J shed 1 base, with 11 bases lying between them. This CDR3 has 14 residues. Germline CDR1 reads SGHRS; CDR2 reads YFSETQ. CDR3 bases: TGCGCCAGCAGCATATCGACAGTCCAAGAGACCCAGTACTTC. This codes for CASSISTVQETQYF.

This clonotype turned up a few times. The chain employs TRBV5-6 and TRBJ2-7, with 7 bases identical to TRBD1. This CDR3 contains 13 residues. V was clipped by 4 bases and J by 5 bases; unmatched bases: 6. Per germline, CDR1 SGHDT and CDR2 YYEEEE. The CDR3 reads CASSRQGTNEQYF. The CDR3, as DNA: TGTGCCAGCAGCCGACAGGGAACCAACGAGCAGTACTTC.

This rearrangement joins TRBV5-1 to TRBJ2-7; D perhaps matches TRBD2 (5 bases). The CDR3 runs 14 residues. Germline V lookup: CDR1 SGHRS, CDR2 YFSETQ. V was cut by 3 bases and J by 1 base, with 11 bases left in between. In DNA form, the CDR3 reads TGCGCCAGCAGCTCGGACTCGACGTCCTACGAGCAGTACTTC. The encoded protein is CASSSDSTSYEQYF.

The V call is TRBV29-1, the J call TRBJ2-3; 8 nucleotides match TRBD2. Germline trimming cut 4 bases from V and 4 bases from J; bases unmatched to any gene: 10. The CDR3 has 15 residues. Germline V gene lookup returns CDR1 SQVTM and CDR2 ANQGSEA. For the CDR3, the DNA is TGCAGCGTTGGCATCACAGCGGGAGAAGCAGATACGCAGTATTTT. Translating it yields CSVGITAGEADTQYF.

This clonotype was counted ten times or more. The V call is TRBV3-1, the J call TRBJ2-4, with D hard to call. The germline V and J ends were trimmed by 2 bases and 1 base, with 15 bases remaining between them. The CDR3 has 17 residues. The germline V gene encodes CDR1 LGHDT and CDR2 YNNKEL (reference sequence). CDR3 sequence: CASSQLTGRLAKNIQYF. CDR3 sequence (DNA): TGTGCCAGCAGCCAACTGACGGGTAGATTGGCCAAAAACATTCAGTACTTC.

This clonotype came up a few times. The chain joins TRBV7-2 to TRBJ2-1; 8 bases match TRBD1. Germline values: CDR1 SGHTA, CDR2 FQGNSA. The CDR3 consists of 17 residues. Unmatched junction bases numbered 9, after V lost 5 bases and J lost 0 bases. The DNA for the CDR3 is TGTGCCAGCAGCCGCGATGGCACAGGGGGCTCCTACAATGAGCAGTTCTTC. Amino acid sequence: CASSRDGTGGSYNEQFF.

The chain links TRBV7-9 to TRBJ2-3, with D perhaps TRBD1 or TRBD2 (5 bases each). V lost 1 base and J 7 bases, leaving 15 bases between the germline ends. The CDR3 extends over 15 amino acids. Looked up from germline, CDR1 is SEHNR and CDR2 is FQNEAQ (reference sequence). Here the CDR3 DNA reads TGTGCCAGCAGCTTAGGAGGGGCCTATGGTCATACGCAGTATTTT. The encoded protein is CASSLGGAYGHTQYF.

This clonotype was detected ten times or more. V gene TRBV5-6 combines with J gene TRBJ1-2; D gene uncertain. V shed 0 bases and J shed 5 bases, with 17 bases lying between them. Germline values: CDR1 SGHDT, CDR2 YYEEEE. There are 16 residues in the CDR3. CDR3 DNA: TGTGCCAGCAGCTTGGGAGCGGGCGGTTCGACATATGGCTACACCTTC. It translates to CASSLGAGGSTYGYTF.

This clonotype was observed at least ten times. V and J are TRBV7-9 and TRBJ1-6, with D tentatively TRBD1 (5 bases). From germline, CDR1 is SEHNR and CDR2 FQNEAQ (reference sequence). Trimming shortened V by 0 bases and J by 8 bases, and 14 bases separated the two germline ends. The CDR3 is 16 amino acids. The CDR3 nucleotides are TGTGCCAGCAGCTTAGCGTCTGGAGGGGCAGATTCACCCCTCCACTTT. Translating it yields CASSLASGGADSPLHF.

This clonotype was detected only a few times. The chain uses TRBV5-1 and TRBJ2-1; 8 bases match TRBD2. V shed 4 bases and J 4 bases; nucleotides not matched to a gene: 16. This CDR3 spans 18 amino acids. Germline CDR1 and CDR2: SGHRS and YFSETQ. The CDR3 here is CASSKNPLAGGGYNEQFF. The CDR3 coding sequence is TGCGCCAGCAGCAAAAACCCACTGGCGGGAGGAGGGTACAATGAGCAGTTCTTC.

This clonotype was picked up a small number of times. The V gene is TRBV12-3 or TRBV12-4, the J gene TRBJ2-5, with 12 bases aligning to TRBD2. The CDR3 has 16 residues. V shed 4 bases and J 4 bases; nucleotides not matched to a gene: 7. The DNA for the CDR3 is TGTGCCAGCAGTTCTGGACTAGCGGGGATGAGAGAGACCCAGTACTTC. Its protein product is CASSSGLAGMRETQYF.

V gene TRBV27 combines with J gene TRBJ2-1, with D uncertain. With 2 bases removed from V and 7 bases from J, the gap between germline ends came to 18 bases. The CDR3 is 16 residues long. Germline-derived CDR1 and CDR2 are MNHEY and SMNVEV (reference sequence). DNA for the CDR3: TGTGCCAGCAGTTTACTAGGCAACTTACCTGAGAATGAGCAGTTCTTC. Amino acid sequence: CASSLLGNLPENEQFF.

In the case of this clonotype: Since no conserved phenylalanine or tryptophan closes the CDR3, a read error is the likely cause. The chain uses TRBV29-1 and TRBJ2-3; TRBD2 matches at 13 bases. The CDR3 contains 16 residues. Per germline, CDR1 SQVTM and CDR2 ANQGSEA. V trimming: 2 bases; J trimming: 3 bases; junction bases outside the gene matches: 5. CDR3 loop: CSVELTSGRRTDTQYY. The CDR3 DNA reads TGCAGCGTTGAATTGACTAGCGGGAGGCGGACAGATACGCAGTATTAT.

The chain employs TRBV15 and TRBJ2-5; the D call may be TRBD1 or TRBD2 (6 bases each). Germline-derived CDR1 and CDR2 are LNHNV and YYDKDF (reference sequence). V lost 1 base, J lost 1 base, and 10 bases lay in between. This CDR3 has 15 residues. DNA of the CDR3: TGTGCCACCAGCAGAGTTGGGGGGCCCCAAGAGACCCAGTACTTC. It codes for CATSRVGGPQETQYF.

This clonotype came up many times. The chain has TRBV20-1 and TRBJ2-3; no definite D call. Germline CDR1 DFQATT, CDR2 SNEGSKA (reference sequence). This CDR3 comprises 13 residues. Trimming took off 3 bases at V and 0 bases at J, with 7 bases between the two ends. Written as DNA, the CDR3 is TGCAGTGCTAGGCCTGCTAGCACAGATACGCAGTATTTT. This gives the protein CSARPASTDTQYF.

This clonotype was found many times. The CDR3 here is CASSPQTSYNEQFF. CDR3 in DNA: TGCGCCAGCAGCCCACAGACTAGTTACAATGAGCAGTTCTTC. The rearrangement joins TRBV4-1 to TRBJ2-1; D perhaps matches TRBD2 (6 bases). V was pared by 4 bases and J by 4 bases, with 11 bases between. Germline CDR1 and CDR2: MGHRA and YSYEKL. The CDR3 covers 14 residues.

The chain links TRBV24-1 to TRBJ2-1; 11 nucleotides agree with TRBD2. Germline CDR1 is KGHDR and CDR2 is SFDVKD. Trimming cost V 4 bases and J 12 bases; bases outside gene matches: 10. This CDR3 has 15 amino acids. The CDR3 is CATSDLAGGGSGQFF. CDR3 DNA sequence: TGTGCCACCAGTGACTTAGCGGGAGGGGGATCGGGGCAGTTCTTC.

This rearrangement joins TRBV4-1 to TRBJ1-2; 8 bases agree with TRBD1. V trimming: 0 bases; J trimming: 6 bases; junction bases outside the gene matches: 12. Germline V lookup: CDR1 MGHRA, CDR2 YSYEKL. The CDR3 loop spans 17 amino acids. This chain's CDR3 is CASSQEGTGPLGDGYTF. DNA for the CDR3: TGCGCCAGCAGCCAAGAAGGGACAGGTCCCTTGGGGGATGGCTACACCTTC.

The rearrangement joins TRBV19 to TRBJ1-5, with D maybe TRBD1 (5 bases). V was pared by 2 bases and J by 3 bases, with 17 bases between. The CDR3 is 17 amino acids. Per germline, CDR1 LNHDA and CDR2 SQIVND (reference sequence). CDR3 sequence: CASSILFEGSSNQPQHF. The CDR3, as DNA: TGTGCCAGTAGTATATTATTTGAGGGGAGCTCCAATCAGCCCCAGCATTTT.